This passage covers 25 T cell receptor beta chains from one sample sequenced in a study of OX40 agonist ivuxolimab in advanced cancers. Produced via immunoSEQ multiplex PCR; TCRdb's table is partial and in-frame only. The table has about 68,000 clones, under 95% seen once. The source material was CD4+ or CD8+ T cells sorted from blood, sampled in a trial of the OX40 agonist ivuxolimab. These receptors all stem from an adult with an advanced solid tumor such as melanoma, head and neck, liver or kidney cancer.

This clone was counted only a few times. The same CDR3 arises from other DNA sequences in this sample as well. The chain has TRBV6-5 and TRBJ1-2, with D tentatively TRBD1 (5 bases). The germline gives CDR1 MNHEY, CDR2 SVGAGI. CDR3 length: 11 amino acids. The germline V and J ends were trimmed by 11 bases and 2 bases, with 9 bases remaining between them. CDR3: CASGGNYGYTF. For the CDR3, the DNA is TGTGCCTCCGGGGGAAACTATGGCTACACCTTC.

This clone was seen just once. The chain carries TRBV7-6 and TRBJ1-1; D uncertain. Trimming stripped 2 bases from V and 1 base from J, with 8 bases between. CDR1 and CDR2 from the germline V gene are SGHVS and FNYEAQ. The CDR3 totals 14 residues. CDR3 loop: CASSLSQENTEAFF. The CDR3 DNA follows: TGTGCCAGCAGCTTAAGCCAGGAGAACACTGAAGCTTTCTTT.

V gene TRBV29-1 combines with J gene TRBJ2-5, with D perhaps matching TRBD1 or TRBD2 (6 bases each). Germline V gene sequence: CDR1 SQVTM, CDR2 ANQGSEA. Trimming removed 8 bases at V and 2 bases at J, with 18 bases between. This CDR3 has 14 amino acids. CDR3 coding DNA: TGCAGCTCCTTTTCGAGGAGGGGGCAAGAGACCCAGTACTTC. It yields the protein CSSFSRRGQETQYF.

This clone was observed a few times. This chain links TRBV11-2 with TRBJ1-6; D possibly corresponds to TRBD1 (5 bases). V was trimmed by 3 bases and J by 6 bases, leaving 9 bases between them. Looked up from germline, CDR1 is SGHAT and CDR2 is FQNNGV. CDR3 length: 14 amino acids. CDR3 residues: CASSFSGTNSPLHF. The CDR3 DNA is TGTGCCAGCAGCTTTTCAGGGACTAATTCACCCCTCCACTTT. Looking up the rest from reference TRBV11-2 and TRBJ1-6 gives the full variable domain: EAGVAQSPRYKIIEKRQSVAFWCNPISGHATLYWYQQILGQGPKLLIQFQNNGVVDDSQLPKDRFSAERLKGVDSTLKIQPAKLEDSAVYLCASSFSGTNSPLHFGNGTRLTVT.

The chain is built from TRBV19 and TRBJ2-1; 8 bases align to TRBD2. Trimming at V came to 6 bases and at J to 5 bases, leaving 3 bases not matched to a gene. This CDR3 is built from 13 residues. Germline V gene sequence: CDR1 LNHDA, CDR2 SQIVND (reference sequence). The CDR3 DNA follows: TGTGCCAGTAGATTGCGGGAGGACAATGAGCAGTTCTTC. It encodes CASRLREDNEQFF.

The V call is TRBV5-1, the J call TRBJ2-2; 11 positions match TRBD1. Germline trimming cut 3 bases from V and 4 bases from J; bases unmatched to any gene: 8. This CDR3 region has 17 residues. Germline values: CDR1 SGHRS, CDR2 YFSETQ. The CDR3 DNA reads as TGCGCCAGCAGCTCTAACCGGGACAGGGGGTTCACCGGGGAGCTGTTTTTT. Its protein is CASSSNRDRGFTGELFF. The full variable domain, with the rest looked up from reference TRBV5-1 and TRBJ2-2, is KAGVTQTPRYLIKTRGQQVTLSCSPISGHRSVSWYQQTPGQGLQFLFEYFSETQRNKGNFPGRFSGRQFSNSRSEMNVSTLELGDSALYLCASSSNRDRGFTGELFFGEGSRLTVL.

This clone appeared once. Other DNA sequences from this sample encode an identical CDR3 as well. The chain is built from TRBV9 and TRBJ2-1, with 7 bases lining up with TRBD1. The V and J ends lost 3 bases and 9 bases, in that order; junction bases with no gene match: 6. CDR3 length equals 13 residues. Per germline, CDR1 SGDLS and CDR2 YYNGEE. CDR3 nucleotide sequence: TGTGCCAGCAGCGATAGACAGGGTGGTGAGCAGTTCTTC. Protein sequence: CASSDRQGGEQFF.

This clone was seen just once. V is TRBV6-5 and J is TRBJ1-4; 7 nucleotides agree with TRBD1. In germline, CDR1 is MNHEY, CDR2 SVGAGI. With 4 bases clipped from V and 3 bases from J, the junction kept 5 bases outside the gene matches. The CDR3 covers 15 residues. This CDR3 reads CASSSEGTANEKLFF. CDR3 nucleotides: TGTGCCAGCAGTTCCGAGGGGACAGCTAATGAAAAACTGTTTTTT.

The CDR3 spells CASSLRGGGTGEFTEAFF. The CDR3 coding sequence is TGTGCCAGCAGCTTAAGAGGTGGTGGGACAGGGGAGTTCACTGAAGCTTTCTTT. V usage is TRBV7-6 and J usage is TRBJ1-1, with 10 nucleotides matching TRBD1. This CDR3 has 18 amino acids. CDR1 and CDR2 from the germline V gene are SGHVS and FNYEAQ. V was pared by 2 bases and J by 4 bases, with 13 bases of the junction left unmatched.

The chain employs TRBV7-2 and TRBJ2-4, with 7 bases identical to TRBD2. The CDR3 sequence is 17 residues long. The J segment lost 0 bases and the V segment lost 2 bases, leaving 7 bases of the junction unmatched. CDR1 is SGHTA, CDR2 FQGNSA, per germline. The chain's CDR3 is CASSLPPGRVAKNIQYF. CDR3 bases: TGTGCCAGCAGCTTACCCCCTGGGAGGGTAGCCAAAAACATTCAGTACTTC.

The chain carries TRBV2 and TRBJ2-1, with 9 bases identical to TRBD1. The J segment lost 7 bases and the V segment lost 6 bases, leaving 4 bases of the junction unmatched. In germline, CDR1 is SNHLY, CDR2 FYNNEI. The CDR3 has 13 residues. The DNA of the CDR3 is TGTGCCAGCAGGGTGACAGGGGGTAATGAGCAGTTCTTC. Amino acids: CASRVTGGNEQFF. The complete variable domain, with remaining parts taken from reference TRBV2 and TRBJ2-1, reads EPEVTQTPSHQVTQMGQEVILRCVPISNHLYFYWYRQILGQKVEFLVSFYNNEISEKSEIFDDQFSVERPDGSNFTLKIRSTKLEDSAMYFCASRVTGGNEQFFGPGTRLTVL.

The chain links TRBV5-5 to TRBJ2-2, with TRBD1 matching 7 bases. The length of the CDR3 is 16 residues. The V and J ends lost 6 bases and 0 bases, in that order; junction bases with no gene match: 8. Germline-derived CDR1 and CDR2 are SGHKS and YYEKEE (reference sequence). CDR3 nucleotides: TGTGCCAGCAACCCACAGGGGATCGCGAACACCGGGGAGCTGTTTTTT. Translated, it gives CASNPQGIANTGELFF.

Concerning this clone: One junction end disagrees with the germline gene, perhaps due to a read error. The CDR3 nucleotides are TGTGCCAGCAGGTTAGGGACAGGGGACTACGAGCAGTACTTC. This translates into CASRLGTGDYEQYF. The J gene is TRBJ2-7, the V gene TRBV7-8; 10 nucleotides align to TRBD1. The CDR3 consists of 14 residues. Germline loops: CDR1 SGHVS, CDR2 FQNEAQ.

This rearrangement joins TRBV7-8 to TRBJ2-3, with 7 bases aligning to TRBD2. J was trimmed by 3 bases and V by 2 bases; bases with no gene match: 11. Looked up from germline, CDR1 is SGHVS and CDR2 is FQNEAQ. The CDR3 covers 17 residues. The CDR3 DNA reads as TGTGCCAGCAGCTTATTAGGCGGGGCGGGAGCTACAGATACGCAGTATTTT. Translated: CASSLLGGAGATDTQYF.

This clone was recorded only once. This chain links TRBV5-1 with TRBJ1-3, with D hard to call. The CDR3 consists of 16 residues. CDR1 is SGHRS and CDR2 is YFSETQ in the germline V gene. V was trimmed by 2 bases and J by 0 bases, leaving 12 bases between them. DNA of the CDR3: TGCGCCAGCAGCTTCCTTCCGGACCGCTCTGGAAACACCATATATTTT. This sequence encodes CASSFLPDRSGNTIYF.

V gene TRBV6-1 combines with J gene TRBJ1-5, with D possibly matching TRBD1 (5 bases). V lost 8 bases, J lost 1 base, and 9 bases lay in between. CDR3 length: 13 amino acids. Germline V gene sequence: CDR1 MNHNS, CDR2 SASEGT. CDR3 loop: CASGRQSNQPQHF. DNA of the CDR3: TGTGCCAGCGGCCGACAGAGCAATCAGCCCCAGCATTTT.

A single count supports this clone. V usage is TRBV29-1 and J usage is TRBJ2-3; the match to TRBD1 covers 7 bases. CDR1 is SQVTM, CDR2 ANQGSEA, per germline. V lost 5 bases, J lost 6 bases, and 5 bases stayed unmatched. The CDR3 covers 12 residues. The chain's CDR3 is CSVQQGLDTQYF. The DNA for the CDR3 is TGCAGCGTTCAACAGGGGCTGGATACGCAGTATTTT.

The chain is built from TRBV5-4 and TRBJ2-2; 8 bases fit TRBD1. Germline loops: CDR1 SGHNT, CDR2 YYREEE (reference sequence). This CDR3 comprises 15 residues. V trimming: 4 bases; J trimming: 0 bases; junction bases outside the gene matches: 2. The CDR3 DNA reads as TGTGCCAGCAGCAGGGGACAGGCGAACACCGGGGAGCTGTTTTTT. Its protein is CASSRGQANTGELFF.

The genes are TRBV5-4 and TRBJ1-2, with 7 bases fitting TRBD1. The CDR3 spans 15 residues. V lost 4 bases and J lost 1; bases outside the gene matches: 7. Germline CDR1 is SGHNT and CDR2 is YYREEE (reference sequence). CDR3 nucleotides: TGTGCCAGCAGCCCTAGGACAGGATTTAACTATGGCTACACCTTC. As protein: CASSPRTGFNYGYTF.

A few counts support this clone. V and J are TRBV18 and TRBJ2-3; D call uncertain. The CDR3 is made up of 14 amino acids. CDR1 is KGHSH and CDR2 is LQKENI in the germline V gene. Deletions cut 1 base from V and 4 bases from J, with 9 bases between. The CDR3, as DNA: TGTGCCAGCTCACCACTGCGCCCCCCAGATACGCAGTATTTT. It encodes CASSPLRPPDTQYF. The full variable domain, with the rest looked up from reference TRBV18 and TRBJ2-3, is NAGVMQNPRHLVRRRGQEARLRCSPMKGHSHVYWYRQLPEEGLKFMVYLQKENIIDESGMPKERFSAEFPKEGPSILRIQQVVRGDSAAYFCASSPLRPPDTQYFGPGTRLTVL.

This chain joins TRBV6-5 and TRBJ1-1; D gene unclear. Trimming took 6 bases from V and 10 from J, leaving 24 bases between them. The length of the CDR3 is 15 residues. Per the germline V gene, CDR1 is MNHEY and CDR2 is SVGAGI. In DNA form, the CDR3 reads TGTGCCAGCAGCTCTCACGGCGGAGGGAAGGTTCGAGCTTTCTTT. It yields the protein CASSSHGGGKVRAFF.

This clone was seen a single time. This chain links TRBV10-1 with TRBJ2-1; 7 bases are a match to TRBD1. This CDR3 region has 17 residues. Germline CDR1 reads WNHNN; CDR2 reads SYGVQD (reference sequence). V shed 4 bases and J 2 bases; nucleotides not matched to a gene: 11. CDR3 coding DNA: TGCGCCAGCAGTGCTCCCACAGGTAGGGGGCCCTACAATGAGCAGTTCTTC. Its translation: CASSAPTGRGPYNEQFF.

This chain connects TRBV14 to TRBJ2-3; tentative D call: TRBD2 (5 bases). The CDR3 extends over 15 amino acids. Germline CDR1 and CDR2: SGHDN and FVKESK. Trimming removed 5 bases at V and 4 bases at J, with 16 bases between. The CDR3 here is CASSGGLQVADTQYF. CDR3 nucleotides: TGTGCCAGCAGCGGAGGACTGCAGGTCGCAGATACGCAGTATTTT.

The V gene is TRBV7-8, the J gene TRBJ2-7, with D perhaps matching TRBD1 (6 bases). Germline CDR1 and CDR2: SGHVS and FQNEAQ. Between the trimmed V and J ends, which lost 5 bases and 9 bases, there was a span of 17 bases. CDR3 size: 13 residues. The CDR3 here is CASSQSTGLVQYF. The CDR3 DNA sequence: TGTGCCAGCAGCCAATCTACAGGGTTAGTGCAGTACTTC.

The J gene is TRBJ1-2, the V gene TRBV9; D remains unclear. V gave up 3 bases and J gave up 4 bases, with 16 bases separating them. The CDR3 has 15 amino acids. From germline, CDR1 is SGDLS and CDR2 YYNGEE. The CDR3 nucleotides read TGTGCCAGCAGCGCCCGTAGTCCCCAGATCTATGGCTACACCTTC. It yields the protein CASSARSPQIYGYTF.